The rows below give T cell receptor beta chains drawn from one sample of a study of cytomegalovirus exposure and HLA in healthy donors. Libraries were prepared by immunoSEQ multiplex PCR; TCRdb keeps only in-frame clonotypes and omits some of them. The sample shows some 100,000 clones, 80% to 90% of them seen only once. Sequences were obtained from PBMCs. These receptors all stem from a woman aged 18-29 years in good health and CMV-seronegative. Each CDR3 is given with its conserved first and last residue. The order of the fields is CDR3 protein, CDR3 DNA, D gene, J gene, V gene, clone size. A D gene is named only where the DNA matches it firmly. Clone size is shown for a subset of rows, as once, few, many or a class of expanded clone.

cdr3_aa: CASSSQGALGNTIYF
cdr3_nt: TGTGCCAGCAGTTCCCAGGGGGCGCTTGGAAACACCATATATTTT
d_call: TRBD1
j_call: TRBJ1-3
v_call: TRBV7-2
clone_size: once

cdr3_aa: CASSQVGRREGVSPLHF
cdr3_nt: TGCGCCAGCAGCCAAGTAGGCAGACGAGAGGGGGTTTCACCCCTCCACTTT
d_call: NA
j_call: TRBJ1-6
v_call: TRBV4-3
clone_size: NA

cdr3_aa: CASSRGHRQGGEAFF
cdr3_nt: TGTGCCAGCAGCCGCGGGCATCGACAGGGGGGCGAAGCTTTCTTT
d_call: TRBD1
j_call: TRBJ1-1
v_call: TRBV27
clone_size: once

cdr3_aa: CASSRDRAGTGELFF
cdr3_nt: TGTGCCAGCAGCCGGGACAGGGCAGGGACCGGGGAGCTGTTTTTT
d_call: TRBD1
j_call: TRBJ2-2
v_call: TRBV7-3
clone_size: NA

cdr3_aa: CASSLYRGREDYGYTF
cdr3_nt: TGTGCCAGCAGTCTATACAGGGGGCGCGAGGACTATGGCTACACCTTC
d_call: TRBD1
j_call: TRBJ1-2
v_call: TRBV5-4
clone_size: NA

cdr3_aa: CSSSLGQGPYEQYF
cdr3_nt: TGTTCCAGCAGCCTCGGACAGGGCCCCTACGAGCAGTACTTC
d_call: TRBD1
j_call: TRBJ2-7
v_call: TRBV7-9
clone_size: NA

cdr3_aa: CSSSSGLAEETQYF
cdr3_nt: TGTTCCAGCAGCTCGGGACTAGCGGAAGAGACCCAGTACTTC
d_call: TRBD2
j_call: TRBJ2-5
v_call: TRBV7-9
clone_size: once

cdr3_aa: CASRDTQSSYNEQFF
cdr3_nt: TGTGCCAGCCGGGACACTCAGAGCTCCTACAATGAGCAGTTCTTC
d_call: NA
j_call: TRBJ2-1
v_call: TRBV19
clone_size: NA

cdr3_aa: CASSLLGGSGDTQYF
cdr3_nt: TGTGCCAGTAGTCTCCTGGGCGGGAGTGGGGATACGCAGTATTTT
d_call: TRBD2
j_call: TRBJ2-3
v_call: TRBV19
clone_size: NA

cdr3_aa: CASSLGGWATEAFF
cdr3_nt: TGTGCCAGCAGCTTAGGTGGGTGGGCTACTGAAGCTTTCTTT
d_call: NA
j_call: TRBJ1-1
v_call: TRBV7-2
clone_size: NA

cdr3_aa: CASRGTAGYNEQFF
cdr3_nt: TGTGCCAGCAGGGGGACAGCCGGATACAATGAGCAGTTCTTC
d_call: TRBD1
j_call: TRBJ2-1
v_call: TRBV11-2
clone_size: NA

cdr3_aa: CASSLYYGTGSTDTQYF
cdr3_nt: TGTGCCAGCAGCTTATACTACGGGACAGGGAGCACAGATACGCAGTATTTT
d_call: TRBD1
j_call: TRBJ2-3
v_call: TRBV7-9
clone_size: NA

cdr3_aa: CASSQRTGISNTEAFF
cdr3_nt: TGTGCCAGCTCCCAAAGGACAGGGATTTCGAACACTGAAGCTTTCTTT
d_call: TRBD1
j_call: TRBJ1-1
v_call: TRBV27
clone_size: NA

cdr3_aa: CASRHFPSSRLPYNEQFF
cdr3_nt: TGTGCCAGCAGACATTTCCCCTCTAGCCGTCTGCCCTACAATGAGCAGTTCTTC
d_call: NA
j_call: TRBJ2-1
v_call: TRBV11-2
clone_size: NA

cdr3_aa: CATSRHGLAGYNEQFF
cdr3_nt: TGTGCCACCAGCAGGCACGGACTAGCGGGATACAATGAGCAGTTCTTC
d_call: TRBD2
j_call: TRBJ2-1
v_call: TRBV15
clone_size: once

cdr3_aa: CASTRDRVNDGYTF
cdr3_nt: TGCGCCAGCACCAGAGACAGGGTGAATGATGGCTACACCTTC
d_call: TRBD1
j_call: TRBJ1-2
v_call: TRBV23-1
clone_size: NA

cdr3_aa: CASSLTVLSYEQYF
cdr3_nt: TGTGCCAGCAGCTTGACAGTTCTCTCCTACGAGCAGTACTTC
d_call: NA
j_call: TRBJ2-7
v_call: TRBV7-2
clone_size: NA

cdr3_aa: CASSLGRGTETQYF
cdr3_nt: TGTGCCAGTAGTCTGGGACGGGGGACGGAGACCCAGTACTTC
d_call: NA
j_call: TRBJ2-5
v_call: TRBV19
clone_size: NA

cdr3_aa: CASSQVYGEAEKLFF
cdr3_nt: TGTGCCAGCAGCCAAGTGTACGGGGAAGCTGAAAAACTGTTTTTT
d_call: NA
j_call: TRBJ1-4
v_call: TRBV4-2
clone_size: few

cdr3_aa: CASSPLAGRFIQYF
cdr3_nt: TGTGCCAGCAGCCCCCTAGCGGGACGATTCATTCAGTACTTC
d_call: TRBD2
j_call: TRBJ2-4
v_call: TRBV11-2
clone_size: NA

cdr3_aa: CASSQGSGVSYEQYF
cdr3_nt: TGTGCCAGCAGCCAGGGTTCAGGGGTATCCTACGAGCAGTACTTC
d_call: NA
j_call: TRBJ2-7
v_call: TRBV9
clone_size: NA

cdr3_aa: CASSPTSGAAYEQYF
cdr3_nt: TGCGCCAGCAGCCCGACTAGCGGGGCCGCCTACGAGCAGTACTTC
d_call: TRBD2
j_call: TRBJ2-7
v_call: TRBV5-1
clone_size: NA

cdr3_aa: CASSRGQGKLFF
cdr3_nt: TGTGCCAGCAGCCGGGGTCAGGGGAAACTGTTTTTT
d_call: NA
j_call: TRBJ1-4
v_call: TRBV2
clone_size: NA

cdr3_aa: CASLTSGAVYEQYF
cdr3_nt: TGTGCCAGCCTAACTTCAGGGGCGGTCTACGAGCAGTACTTC
d_call: NA
j_call: TRBJ2-7
v_call: TRBV28
clone_size: NA

cdr3_aa: CASSSGRDYSYNEQFF
cdr3_nt: TGTGCCAGCAGTTCGGGCCGGGACTACTCCTACAATGAGCAGTTCTTC
d_call: TRBD2
j_call: TRBJ2-1
v_call: TRBV6-5
clone_size: once

cdr3_aa: CASSPGLAGSDGQYF
cdr3_nt: TGTGCTAGCAGCCCAGGACTAGCGGGTAGCGATGGGCAGTACTTC
d_call: TRBD2
j_call: TRBJ2-5
v_call: TRBV7-7
clone_size: NA

cdr3_aa: CATKRTAQSYEQYF
cdr3_nt: TGTGCCACTAAAAGGACAGCGCAATCCTACGAGCAGTACTTC
d_call: NA
j_call: TRBJ2-7
v_call: TRBV2
clone_size: NA

cdr3_aa: CASSQGPGTQYF
cdr3_nt: TGCGCCAGCAGCCAAGGGCCGGGTACGCAGTATTTT
d_call: NA
j_call: TRBJ2-3
v_call: TRBV4-3
clone_size: NA

cdr3_aa: CASRGQTGGTQYF
cdr3_nt: TGTGCCAGCAGGGGGCAAACCGGGGGGACCCAGTACTTC
d_call: NA
j_call: TRBJ2-5
v_call: TRBV2
clone_size: NA

cdr3_aa: CASSVYGGSMNTEAFF
cdr3_nt: TGTGCCAGCAGCGTTTATGGGGGGTCGATGAACACTGAAGCTTTCTTT
d_call: NA
j_call: TRBJ1-1
v_call: TRBV9
clone_size: NA